The rows below give T cell receptor beta chains drawn from one sample of a study of STAT5B mutations in CD4+ large granular lymphocyte leukemia. The table came from immunoSEQ multiplex PCR; TCRdb's copy has only in-frame clones and leaves some out. The repertoire consists of 37,000 or so clones, with nearly 90% occurring once and the leading ten covering roughly 3.3%. Sequences were obtained from CD4+ T cells from blood buffy coats. These receptors were collected from a human donor in good health. Each CDR3 is given without its conserved first and last residue. The order of the fields is CDR3 protein, V gene, J gene.

ASSKGGGLGNTIY	TRBV6-5	TRBJ1-3
ASSLEGLPNTEAF	TRBV5-1	TRBJ1-1
ASSEFESYT	TRBV2	TRBJ1-2
ATNAEGEGLATDTQY	TRBV28	TRBJ2-3
ASSLSPSPTASGNTIY	TRBV4-3	TRBJ1-3
ASRYGTSTDTQY	TRBV4-1	TRBJ2-3
SVEGRFGEQF	TRBV29-1	TRBJ2-1
ASSTGTGGSGYT	TRBV5-1	TRBJ1-2
ASSGQGVGADTQY	TRBV6-6	TRBJ2-3
ASSTGNTEAF	TRBV6-1	TRBJ1-1
SVLQGRNEQY	TRBV29-1	TRBJ2-7
AISESRRAGYT	TRBV10-3	TRBJ1-2
ASSVAPTSGTADTQY	TRBV9	TRBJ2-3
AISETEESQPQH	TRBV10-3	TRBJ1-5
ATSRAGGSEPQH	TRBV15	TRBJ1-5
ASSRGQGDGSPLH	TRBV6-5	TRBJ1-6
ASRHGGDEQF	TRBV28	TRBJ2-1
ASRSEGSSPYQPQH	TRBV27	TRBJ1-5
ASSKVVGPHGNTIY	TRBV21-1	TRBJ1-3
ASRERPQNEQF	TRBV5-1	TRBJ2-1
ASSSQGAVYEQY	TRBV27	TRBJ2-7
ASAPDRDGELF	TRBV19	TRBJ2-2
ASSLADGTQETQY	TRBV5-1	TRBJ2-5
ASSLDPAGSYEQY	TRBV7-2	TRBJ2-7
ASTRGTLRDTGELF	TRBV5-1	TRBJ2-2
ASSPARGGTEAF	TRBV5-4	TRBJ1-1
ASSLETRALPLNPYEQY	TRBV7-8	TRBJ2-7
SATGGLAGDADTQY	TRBV29-1	TRBJ2-3
ASSARGQSTDTQY	TRBV9	TRBJ2-3
ASSLGSPSSGSYEQY	TRBV7-8	TRBJ2-7
ASSNSGSTDTQY	TRBV5-4	TRBJ2-3
ASARSPRTDTQY	TRBV15	TRBJ2-3
ASSGAGTYGYT	TRBV2	TRBJ1-2
ASSPGSYGNEQY	TRBV28	TRBJ2-7
ASERGGKSYGYT	TRBV28	TRBJ1-2
ASSSGSGWWETQY	TRBV28	TRBJ2-5
ASSPSTGVTGELF	TRBV7-8	TRBJ2-2
ASSQIVADQPQH	TRBV2	TRBJ1-5
ASSTDSSGLTEAF	TRBV9	TRBJ1-1
ASAQGPYGYT	TRBV6-5	TRBJ1-2
ASSLWHEQY	TRBV28	TRBJ2-7
ASSFSSQVGEQF	TRBV5-5	TRBJ2-1
ASSPPSVGLNEQF	TRBV18	TRBJ2-1
ASSPGLAGVEYSSYEQY	TRBV9	TRBJ2-7
AIGTSGDYEQY	TRBV10-3	TRBJ2-7
ATSRPSSGRVGETQY	TRBV15	TRBJ2-5